This T cell receptor (beta chain) was obtained from a study of T cell responses to AZD1222 COVID-19 vaccine. As regards this clone: Its matching antigen is unknown.

General observations from the study: The peak T cell response came first, and repertoires were sampled only after it. Vaccine-associated CD4 TCRs ranged over spike, dominating at 160-218 and 743-854. Donors were mostly white British, more females; clonal diversity possibly underestimated.

CDR1 and CDR2 from the germline V gene are SGHDT and YYEEEE. The CDR3 length is 12 residues. The germline V and J ends were trimmed by 4 bases and 6 bases, with 9 bases remaining between them. Data came from immunoSEQ multiplex PCR; TCRdb stores just in-frame clones and leaves some out. The table has roughly 140,000 clones, almost 95% seen once. The chain links TRBV5-6 to TRBJ2-3; D remains ambiguous. Specimen: peripheral blood, collected 28 days after the second AZD1222 dose. This clonotype was obtained from an adult who received the AZD1222 COVID-19 vaccine. Here the CDR3 DNA reads TGTGCCAGCAGCACCCCCTTTGATACGCAGTATTTT. Protein product: CASSTPFDTQYF.